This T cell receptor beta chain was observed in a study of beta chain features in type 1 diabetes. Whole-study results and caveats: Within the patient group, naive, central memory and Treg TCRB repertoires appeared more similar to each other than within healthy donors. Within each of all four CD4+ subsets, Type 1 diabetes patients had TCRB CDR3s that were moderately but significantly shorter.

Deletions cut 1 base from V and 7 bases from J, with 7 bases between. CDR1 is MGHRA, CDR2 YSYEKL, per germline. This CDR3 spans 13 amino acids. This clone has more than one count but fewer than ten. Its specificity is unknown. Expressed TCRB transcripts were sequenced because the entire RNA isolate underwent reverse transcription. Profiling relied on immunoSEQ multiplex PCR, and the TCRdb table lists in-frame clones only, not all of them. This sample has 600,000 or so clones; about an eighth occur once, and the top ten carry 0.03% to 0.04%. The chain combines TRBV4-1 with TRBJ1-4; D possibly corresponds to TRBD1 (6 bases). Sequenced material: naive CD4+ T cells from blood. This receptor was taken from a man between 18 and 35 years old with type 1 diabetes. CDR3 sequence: CASSQAGVEKLFF. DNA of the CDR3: TGCGCCAGCAGCCAAGCAGGGGTTGAAAAACTGTTTTTT.